This entry concerns a single TCR beta chain. A read error may account for a junction end that differs from germline. Stated time point: pre-sensitization, week 0. Documented treatment: therapeutic diphenylcyclopropenone sensitization with weekly scalp DPC. The sample belongs to a study of human T cells and chemical hapten exposure. Individual cDNA molecules had unique molecular identifiers attached to them by the library. TCRdb re-called the RACE reads through MiXCR, storing one row per CDR3 protein. The sample lists 350,000 to 450,000 distinct CDR3 sequences, approximately 5.1% occurring once. This clonotype originated in a woman between 45 and 65 years old with alopecia areata. Some clones in this sample may be carry-over from other donors' samples. The sample was whole blood, taken in connection with sensitization to the hapten diphenylcyclopropenone (DPC).

The CDR3 protein is CASSLRTGGGTGVLFF. The CDR3 region has the DNA TGTGCCAGCAGCTTAAGGACAGGGGGCGGCACCGGGGTGCTGTTTTTT. The V call is TRBV9, the J call TRBJ2-2; the match to TRBD1 covers 11 bases. The germline V gene has CDR1 SGDLS and CDR2 YYNGEE. CDR3 length equals 16 residues.